This T cell receptor (beta chain) derives from a study of CD8+ T cells in alopecia areata. Treatment defined: oral pan-JAK inhibitor, 5-10 mg twice daily. Trimming stripped 6 bases from V and 8 bases from J, with 17 bases between. Germline assignment: CDR1 SNHLY and CDR2 FYNNEI. This CDR3 is built from 14 residues. The sequencing template was cDNA reverse transcribed from extracted RNA. Generated by immunoSEQ multiplex PCR, the TCRdb table keeps only in-frame clones and is missing some. The sample holds approximately 300,000 clones, roughly 64% seen once. The starting material was CD4+ T cells sorted from blood, obtained at week 24, from a patient treated with tofacitinib. This receptor was taken from a human donor with alopecia areata. The J gene is TRBJ1-5, the V gene TRBV2; possibly TRBD1 for D (6 bases). CDR3 region: CASRRTGQFEPQHF. The CDR3 nucleotides are TGTGCCAGCAGGAGAACAGGGCAGTTTGAGCCCCAGCATTTT.